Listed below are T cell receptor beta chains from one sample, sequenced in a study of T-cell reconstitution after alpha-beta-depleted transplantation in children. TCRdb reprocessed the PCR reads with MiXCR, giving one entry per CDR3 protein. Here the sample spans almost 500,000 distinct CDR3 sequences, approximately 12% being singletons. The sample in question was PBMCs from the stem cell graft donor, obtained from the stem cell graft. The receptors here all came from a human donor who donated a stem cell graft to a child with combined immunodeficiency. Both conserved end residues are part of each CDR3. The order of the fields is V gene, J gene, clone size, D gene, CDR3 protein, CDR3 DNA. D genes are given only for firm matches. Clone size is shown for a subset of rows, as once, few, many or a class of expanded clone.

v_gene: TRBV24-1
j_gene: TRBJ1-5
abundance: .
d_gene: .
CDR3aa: CATSDPGDQQPQHF
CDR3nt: TGTGCCACCAGTGATCCGGGGGATCAACAGCCCCAGCATTTT

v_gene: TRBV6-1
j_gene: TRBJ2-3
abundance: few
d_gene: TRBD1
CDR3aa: CASSGDRGHTDTQYF
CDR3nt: TGTGCCAGCAGTGGCGACAGGGGACACACAGATACGCAGTATTTT

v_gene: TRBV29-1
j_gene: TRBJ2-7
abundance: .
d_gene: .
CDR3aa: CSDKRGDLSYEQYF
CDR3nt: TGCAGCGATAAAAGGGGGGACCTTTCCTACGAGCAGTACTTC

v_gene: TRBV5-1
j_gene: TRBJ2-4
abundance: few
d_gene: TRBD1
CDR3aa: CASSYTGDGDIQYF
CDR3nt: TGCGCCAGCAGCTACACAGGGGACGGAGACATTCAGTACTTC

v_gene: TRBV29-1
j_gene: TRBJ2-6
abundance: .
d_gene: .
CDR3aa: CSVGLGGGYSSGANVLTF
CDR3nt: TGCAGCGTTGGGCTCGGCGGAGGATATTCCTCTGGGGCCAACGTCCTGACTTTC

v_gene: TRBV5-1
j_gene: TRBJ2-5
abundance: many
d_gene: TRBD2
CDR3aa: CASSSPGLAGGETQYF
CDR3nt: TGCGCCAGCAGCTCTCCGGGACTAGCGGGGGGAGAGACCCAGTACTTC

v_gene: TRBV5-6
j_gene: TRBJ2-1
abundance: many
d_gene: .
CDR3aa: CASSADIYNEQFF
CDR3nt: TGTGCCAGCAGCGCGGACATTTACAATGAGCAGTTCTTC

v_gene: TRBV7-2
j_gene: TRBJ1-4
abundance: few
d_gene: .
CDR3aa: CASSSRRGAREKLFF
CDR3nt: TGTGCCAGCAGCTCCCGTAGAGGGGCGCGGGAAAAACTGTTTTTT

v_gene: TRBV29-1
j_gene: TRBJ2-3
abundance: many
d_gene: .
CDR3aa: CSVMRTGTDTQYF
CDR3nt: TGCAGCGTTATGCGCACCGGCACAGATACGCAGTATTTT

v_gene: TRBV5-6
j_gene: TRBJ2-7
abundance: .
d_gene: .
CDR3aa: CASSLDPRGYEQYF
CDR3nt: TGTGCCAGCAGCTTGGACCCTAGGGGTTACGAGCAGTACTTC

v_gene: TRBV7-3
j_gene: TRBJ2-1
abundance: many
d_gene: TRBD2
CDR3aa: CASSPLGGAGGSSSYNEQFF
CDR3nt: TGTGCCAGCAGCCCGCTCGGGGGAGCGGGGGGGTCGAGCTCCTACAATGAGCAGTTCTTC

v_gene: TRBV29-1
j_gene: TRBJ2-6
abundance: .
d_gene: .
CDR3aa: CSVEDWPVSGANVLTF
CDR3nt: TGCAGCGTTGAAGATTGGCCGGTCTCTGGGGCCAACGTCCTGACTTTC

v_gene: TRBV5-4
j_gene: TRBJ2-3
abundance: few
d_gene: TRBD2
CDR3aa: CASSLVGSGIYTDTQYF
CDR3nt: TGTGCCAGCAGCTTGGTTGGTAGCGGGATATACACAGATACGCAGTATTTT

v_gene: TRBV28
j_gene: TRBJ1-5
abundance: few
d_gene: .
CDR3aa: CASSSETPRGQPQHF
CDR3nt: TGTGCCAGCAGTTCGGAGACACCGAGGGGACAGCCCCAGCATTTT

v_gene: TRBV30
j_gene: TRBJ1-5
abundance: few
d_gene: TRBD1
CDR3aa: CAWSGLGTGIGNQPQHF
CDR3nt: TGTGCCTGGAGTGGCTTGGGGACAGGGATCGGCAATCAGCCCCAGCATTTT

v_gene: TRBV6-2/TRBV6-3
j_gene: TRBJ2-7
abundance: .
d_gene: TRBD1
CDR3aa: CASITKDREYEQYF
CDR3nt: TGTGCCAGCATTACCAAGGACAGGGAGTACGAGCAGTACTTC

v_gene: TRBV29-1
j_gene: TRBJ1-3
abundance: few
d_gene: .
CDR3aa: CSATDTFSGNTIYF
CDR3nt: TGCAGCGCAACTGACACTTTCTCTGGAAACACCATATATTTT

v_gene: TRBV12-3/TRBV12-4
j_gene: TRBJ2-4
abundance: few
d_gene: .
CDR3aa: CASTPTGRGAGNIQYF
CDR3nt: TGTGCCAGCACCCCTACGGGCAGGGGGGCTGGAAACATTCAGTACTTC

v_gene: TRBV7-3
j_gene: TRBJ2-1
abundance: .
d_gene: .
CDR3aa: CASSLFTSSYNEQFF
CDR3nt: TGTGCCAGCAGCTTATTTACGAGCTCCTACAATGAGCAGTTCTTC

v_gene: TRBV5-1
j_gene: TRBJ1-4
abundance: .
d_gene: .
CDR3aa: CASGKGRGDEKLFF
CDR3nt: TGCGCCAGCGGAAAAGGACGGGGCGATGAAAAACTGTTTTTT

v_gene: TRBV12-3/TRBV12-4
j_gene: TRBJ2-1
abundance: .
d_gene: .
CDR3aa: CASGREQFF
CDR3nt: TGTGCCAGTGGTCGAGAGCAGTTCTTC

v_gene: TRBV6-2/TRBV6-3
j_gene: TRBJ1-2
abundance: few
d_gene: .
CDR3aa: CASSFMAGGGYTF
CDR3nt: TGTGCCAGCAGCTTTATGGCCGGGGGTGGCTACACCTTC

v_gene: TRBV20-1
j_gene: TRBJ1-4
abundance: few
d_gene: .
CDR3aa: CSAKMYGLNEKLFF
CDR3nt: TGCAGTGCTAAAATGTACGGGCTTAATGAAAAACTGTTTTTT

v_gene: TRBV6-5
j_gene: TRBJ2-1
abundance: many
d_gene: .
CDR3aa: CASSYSTRNPYNEQFF
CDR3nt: TGTGCCAGCAGTTACTCGACTCGGAACCCTTACAATGAGCAGTTCTTC

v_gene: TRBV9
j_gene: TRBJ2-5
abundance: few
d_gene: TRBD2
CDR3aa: CASSILAGEETQYF
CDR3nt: TGTGCCAGCAGCATCCTAGCGGGGGAGGAGACCCAGTACTTC

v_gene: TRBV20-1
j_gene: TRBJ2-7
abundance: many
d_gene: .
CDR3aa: CSAEKGGQGVEQYF
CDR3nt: TGCAGTGCCGAGAAAGGAGGGCAGGGGGTAGAGCAGTACTTC

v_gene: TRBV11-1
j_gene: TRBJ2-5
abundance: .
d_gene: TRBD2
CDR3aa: CASNLQSGGLAGGRETQYF
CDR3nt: TGTGCCAGCAACCTCCAGTCGGGTGGACTAGCGGGAGGACGGGAGACCCAGTACTTC

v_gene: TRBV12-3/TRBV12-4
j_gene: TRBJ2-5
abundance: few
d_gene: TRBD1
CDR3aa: CASSPTRWTGKKETQYF
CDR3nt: TGTGCCAGCAGCCCAACCCGGTGGACAGGGAAAAAAGAGACCCAGTACTTC

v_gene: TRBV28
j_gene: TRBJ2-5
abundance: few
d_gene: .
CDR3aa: CASSLSPRAGRETQYF
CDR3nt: TGTGCCAGCAGTTTATCTCCTCGGGCAGGACGGGAGACCCAGTACTTC

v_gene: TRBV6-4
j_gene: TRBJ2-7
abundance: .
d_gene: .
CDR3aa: CASSDGKGNYEQYF
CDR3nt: TGTGCCAGCAGTGACGGGAAAGGGAACTACGAGCAGTACTTC

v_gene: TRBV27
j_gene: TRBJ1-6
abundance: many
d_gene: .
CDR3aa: CASSFDGPPNSPLHF
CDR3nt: TGTGCCAGCAGTTTCGATGGCCCGCCGAATTCACCCCTCCACTTT

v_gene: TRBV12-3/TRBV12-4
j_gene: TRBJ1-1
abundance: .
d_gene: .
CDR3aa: CASSLSDNTEAFF
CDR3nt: TGTGCCAGCAGTTTATCTGACAACACTGAAGCTTTCTTT

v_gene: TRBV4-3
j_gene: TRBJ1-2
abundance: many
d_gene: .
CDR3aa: CASSPWGGNYGYTF
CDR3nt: TGCGCCAGCAGCCCCTGGGGGGGCAACTATGGCTACACCTTC

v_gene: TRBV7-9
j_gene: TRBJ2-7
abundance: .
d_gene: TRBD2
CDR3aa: CASSRTSGLGYEQYF
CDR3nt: TGTGCCAGCAGCCGGACTAGCGGGTTGGGCTACGAGCAGTACTTC

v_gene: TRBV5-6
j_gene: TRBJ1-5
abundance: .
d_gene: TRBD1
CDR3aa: CASSLGGQGGVSQPQHF
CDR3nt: TGTGCCAGCAGCTTGGGGGGACAGGGGGGAGTGAGTCAGCCCCAGCATTTT

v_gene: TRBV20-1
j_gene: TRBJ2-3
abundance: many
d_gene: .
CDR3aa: CSARDWTGASTDTQYF
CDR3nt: TGCAGTGCTAGAGATTGGACCGGGGCTAGCACAGATACGCAGTATTTT

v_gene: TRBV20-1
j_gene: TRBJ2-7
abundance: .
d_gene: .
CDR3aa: CSARDGSGLEQYF
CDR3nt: TGCAGTGCTAGAGATGGTTCGGGGCTCGAGCAGTACTTC

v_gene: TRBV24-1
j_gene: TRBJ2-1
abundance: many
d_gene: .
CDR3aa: CATSEGRGSGNEQFF
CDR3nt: TGTGCCACCAGTGAGGGCAGGGGATCGGGCAATGAGCAGTTCTTC

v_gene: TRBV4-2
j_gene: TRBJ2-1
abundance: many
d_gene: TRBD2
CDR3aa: CASSQDGGLAKVF
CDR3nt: TGTGCCAGCAGCCAAGATGGAGGACTAGCTAAGGTCTTC

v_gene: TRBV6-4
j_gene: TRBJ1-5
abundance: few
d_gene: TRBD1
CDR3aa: CASSDPPQGAGGFQPQHF
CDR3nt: TGTGCCAGCAGTGACCCCCCCCAGGGCGCAGGGGGTTTTCAGCCCCAGCATTTT

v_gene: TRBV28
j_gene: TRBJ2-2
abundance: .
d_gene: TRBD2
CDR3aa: CASSFPSGGRDTGELFF
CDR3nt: TGTGCCAGCAGTTTTCCCAGCGGGGGGCGGGACACCGGGGAGCTGTTTTTT

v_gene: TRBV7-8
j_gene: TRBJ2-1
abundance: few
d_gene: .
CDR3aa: CASSSRLYNEQFF
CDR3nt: TGTGCCAGCAGCTCCCGACTCTACAATGAGCAGTTCTTC

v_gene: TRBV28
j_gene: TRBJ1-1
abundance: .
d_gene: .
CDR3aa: CASSLFLGRGTEAFF
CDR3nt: TGTGCCAGCAGTTTATTTTTGGGGAGGGGCACTGAAGCTTTCTTT

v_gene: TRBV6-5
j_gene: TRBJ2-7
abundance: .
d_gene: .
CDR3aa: CASSYSSTNEQYF
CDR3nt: TGTGCCAGCAGTTACTCGAGTACTAACGAGCAGTACTTC

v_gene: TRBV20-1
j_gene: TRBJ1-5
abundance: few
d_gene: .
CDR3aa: CSASLDRVSNQPQHF
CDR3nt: TGCAGTGCTAGCTTGGACAGAGTTAGCAATCAGCCCCAGCATTTT

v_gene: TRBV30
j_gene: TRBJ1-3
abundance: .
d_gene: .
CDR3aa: CAWSPGAGNTIYF
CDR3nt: TGTGCCTGGAGTCCAGGGGCGGGAAACACCATATATTTT

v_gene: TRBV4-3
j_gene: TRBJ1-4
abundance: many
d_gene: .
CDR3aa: CASSQEGLGNEKLFF
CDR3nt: TGCGCCAGCAGCCAAGAGGGACTGGGTAATGAAAAACTGTTTTTT

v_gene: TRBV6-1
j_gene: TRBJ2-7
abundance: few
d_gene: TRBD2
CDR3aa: CASRVTSGGSTYEQYF
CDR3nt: TGTGCCAGCAGGGTCACTAGCGGGGGTTCAACCTACGAGCAGTACTTC

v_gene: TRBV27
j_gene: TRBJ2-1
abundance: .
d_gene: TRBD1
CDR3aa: CASRPRQGYVNNEQFF
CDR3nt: TGTGCCAGCAGGCCCCGACAGGGGTATGTGAACAATGAGCAGTTCTTC

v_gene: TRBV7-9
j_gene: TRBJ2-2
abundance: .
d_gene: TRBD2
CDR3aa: CASSSGLAGAAGELFF
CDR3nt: TGTGCCAGCAGCTCCGGACTAGCGGGAGCCGCCGGGGAGCTGTTTTTT

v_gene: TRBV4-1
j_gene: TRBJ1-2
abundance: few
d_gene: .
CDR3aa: CASSQGPTGYGYTF
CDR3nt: TGCGCCAGCAGCCAGGGGCCGACGGGCTATGGCTACACCTTC

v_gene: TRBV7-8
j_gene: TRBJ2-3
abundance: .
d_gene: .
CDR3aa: CASSPNRGGDTQYF
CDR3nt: TGTGCCAGCAGCCCGAACAGGGGGGGAGATACGCAGTATTTT

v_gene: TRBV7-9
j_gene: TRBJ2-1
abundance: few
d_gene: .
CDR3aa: CASSLGGINMGQFF
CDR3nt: TGTGCCAGCTCCCTAGGGGGGATAAACATGGGGCAGTTCTTC

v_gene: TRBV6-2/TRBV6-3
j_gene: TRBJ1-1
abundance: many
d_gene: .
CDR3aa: CASSSNRDAPWNTEAFF
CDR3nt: TGTGCCAGCAGTTCGAACAGGGATGCCCCATGGAACACTGAAGCTTTCTTT

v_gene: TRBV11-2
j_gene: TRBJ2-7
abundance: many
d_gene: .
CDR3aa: CASSLVSVYEQYF
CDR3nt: TGTGCCAGCAGCTTAGTCTCGGTCTACGAGCAGTACTTC